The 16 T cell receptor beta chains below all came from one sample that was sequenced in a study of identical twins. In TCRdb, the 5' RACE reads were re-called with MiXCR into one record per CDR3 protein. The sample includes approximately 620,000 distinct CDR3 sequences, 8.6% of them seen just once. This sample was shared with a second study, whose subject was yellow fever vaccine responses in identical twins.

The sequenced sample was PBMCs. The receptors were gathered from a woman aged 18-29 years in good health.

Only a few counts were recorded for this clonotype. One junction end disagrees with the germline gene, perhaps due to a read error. The CDR3 bases are TGCGCCAGCAGCCGGGAGCGGGGGGAGTCCTACGAGCAGTACTTC. Translation: CASSRERGESYEQYF. The V gene is TRBV11-2, the J gene TRBJ2-7; 9 nucleotides agree with TRBD2. This CDR3 comprises 15 residues. Germline V gene sequence: CDR1 SGHAT, CDR2 FQNNGV.

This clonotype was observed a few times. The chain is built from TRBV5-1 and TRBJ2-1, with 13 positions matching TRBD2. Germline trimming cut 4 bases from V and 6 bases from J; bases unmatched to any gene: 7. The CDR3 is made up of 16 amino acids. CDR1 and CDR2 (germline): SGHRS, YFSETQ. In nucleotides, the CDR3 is TGCGCCAGCAGCGTCACACTAGCGGGGGGGCCCAATGAGCAGTTCTTC. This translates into CASSVTLAGGPNEQFF.

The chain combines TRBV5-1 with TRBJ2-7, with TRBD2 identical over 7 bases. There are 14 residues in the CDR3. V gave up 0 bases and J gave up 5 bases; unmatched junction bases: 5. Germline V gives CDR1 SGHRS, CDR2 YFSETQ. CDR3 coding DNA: TGCGCCAGCAGCTTGGGGGGAGGGGACGACGAGCAGTACTTC. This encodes CASSLGGGDDEQYF.

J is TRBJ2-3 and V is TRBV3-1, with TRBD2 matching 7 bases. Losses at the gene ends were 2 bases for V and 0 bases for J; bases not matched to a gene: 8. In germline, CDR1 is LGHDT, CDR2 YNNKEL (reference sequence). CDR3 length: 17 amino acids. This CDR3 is CASSQPTGLTSTDTQYF. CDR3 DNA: TGTGCCAGCAGCCAACCCACGGGACTAACAAGCACAGATACGCAGTATTTT.

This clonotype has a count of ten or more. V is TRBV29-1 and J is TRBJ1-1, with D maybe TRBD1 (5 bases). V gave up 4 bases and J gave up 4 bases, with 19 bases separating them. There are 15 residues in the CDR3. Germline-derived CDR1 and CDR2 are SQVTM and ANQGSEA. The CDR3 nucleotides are TGCAGCGTTGTGGGGGTCCAGCGGGGGGGCACTGAAGCTTTCTTT. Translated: CSVVGVQRGGTEAFF.

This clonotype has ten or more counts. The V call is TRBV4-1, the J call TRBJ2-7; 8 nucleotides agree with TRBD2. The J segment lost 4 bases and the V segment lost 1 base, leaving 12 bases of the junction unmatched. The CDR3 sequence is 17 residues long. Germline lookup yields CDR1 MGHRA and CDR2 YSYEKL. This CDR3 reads CASSQGWSGASGYEQYF. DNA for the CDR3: TGCGCCAGCAGCCAAGGATGGTCTGGGGCTAGCGGGTACGAGCAGTACTTC.

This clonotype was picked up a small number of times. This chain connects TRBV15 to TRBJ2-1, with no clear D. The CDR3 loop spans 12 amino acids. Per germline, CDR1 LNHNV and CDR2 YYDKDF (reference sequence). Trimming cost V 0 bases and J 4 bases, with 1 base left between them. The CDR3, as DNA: TGTGCCACCAGCAGAGAATACAATGAGCAGTTCTTC. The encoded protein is CATSREYNEQFF.

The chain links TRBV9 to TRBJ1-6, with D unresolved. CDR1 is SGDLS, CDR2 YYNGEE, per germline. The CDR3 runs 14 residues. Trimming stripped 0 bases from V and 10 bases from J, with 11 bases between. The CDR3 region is CASSVGAEGSPLHF. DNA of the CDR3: TGTGCCAGCAGCGTAGGGGCGGAGGGATCACCCCTCCACTTT. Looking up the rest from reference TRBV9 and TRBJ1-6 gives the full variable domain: DSGVTQTPKHLITATGQRVTLRCSPRSGDLSVYWYQQSLDQGLQFLIQYYNGEERAKGNILERFSAQQFPDLHSELNLSSLELGDSALYFCASSVGAEGSPLHFGNGTRLTVT.

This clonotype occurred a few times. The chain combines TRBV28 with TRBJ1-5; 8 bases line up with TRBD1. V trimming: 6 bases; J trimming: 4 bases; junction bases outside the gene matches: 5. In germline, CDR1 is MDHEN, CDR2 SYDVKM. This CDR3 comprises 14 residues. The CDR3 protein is CASRLDRGNQPQHF. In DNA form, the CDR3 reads TGTGCCAGCAGGTTAGACAGGGGAAATCAGCCCCAGCATTTT.

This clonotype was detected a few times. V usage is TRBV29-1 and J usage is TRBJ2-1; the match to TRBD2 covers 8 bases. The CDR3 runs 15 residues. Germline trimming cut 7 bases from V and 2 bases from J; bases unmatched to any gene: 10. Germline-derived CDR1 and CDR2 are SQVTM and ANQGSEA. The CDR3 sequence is CSARGGQNPYNEQFF. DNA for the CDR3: TGCAGCGCCCGGGGGGGTCAAAATCCCTACAATGAGCAGTTCTTC.

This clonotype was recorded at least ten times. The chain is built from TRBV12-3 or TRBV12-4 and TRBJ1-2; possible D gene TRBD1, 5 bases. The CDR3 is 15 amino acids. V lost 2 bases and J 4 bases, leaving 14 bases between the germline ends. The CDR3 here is CASSLSGALAYGYTF. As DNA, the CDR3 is TGTGCCAGCAGTTTAAGTGGGGCTCTAGCCTATGGCTACACCTTC.

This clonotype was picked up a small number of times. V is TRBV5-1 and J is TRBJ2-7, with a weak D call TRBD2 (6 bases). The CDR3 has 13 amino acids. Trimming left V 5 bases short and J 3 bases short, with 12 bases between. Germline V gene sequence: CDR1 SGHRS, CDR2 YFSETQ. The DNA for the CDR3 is TGCGCCAGCAGTTGGGGACTGGGCTACGAGCAGTACTTC. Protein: CASSWGLGYEQYF.

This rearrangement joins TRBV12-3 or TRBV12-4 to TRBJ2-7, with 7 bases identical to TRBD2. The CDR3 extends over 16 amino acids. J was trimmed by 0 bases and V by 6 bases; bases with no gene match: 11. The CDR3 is CASRPVGGRSSYEQYF. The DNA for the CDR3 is TGTGCCAGCAGACCCGTCGGGGGGAGAAGCTCCTACGAGCAGTACTTC.

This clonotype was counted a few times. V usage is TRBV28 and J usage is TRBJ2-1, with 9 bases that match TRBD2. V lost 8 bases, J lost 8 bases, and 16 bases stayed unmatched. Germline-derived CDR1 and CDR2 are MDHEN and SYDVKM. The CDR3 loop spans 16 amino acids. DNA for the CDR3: TGTGCCAGCTTTTCAGGTGGTCGTAGCGGGAGTGATGAGCAGTTCTTC. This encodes CASFSGGRSGSDEQFF.

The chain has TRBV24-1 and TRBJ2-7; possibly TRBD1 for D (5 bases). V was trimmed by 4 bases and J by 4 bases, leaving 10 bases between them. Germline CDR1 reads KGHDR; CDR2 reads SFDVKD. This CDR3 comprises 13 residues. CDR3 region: CATSDRTKYEQYF. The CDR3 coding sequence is TGTGCCACCAGTGACCGGACAAAATACGAGCAGTACTTC.

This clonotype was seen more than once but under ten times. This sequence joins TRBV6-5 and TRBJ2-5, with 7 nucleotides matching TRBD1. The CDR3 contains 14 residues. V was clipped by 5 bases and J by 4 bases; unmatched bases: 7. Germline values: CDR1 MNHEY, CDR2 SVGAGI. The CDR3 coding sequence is TGTGCCAGCAGTCTCGACAGGGTACTAGAGACCCAGTACTTC. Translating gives CASSLDRVLETQYF.